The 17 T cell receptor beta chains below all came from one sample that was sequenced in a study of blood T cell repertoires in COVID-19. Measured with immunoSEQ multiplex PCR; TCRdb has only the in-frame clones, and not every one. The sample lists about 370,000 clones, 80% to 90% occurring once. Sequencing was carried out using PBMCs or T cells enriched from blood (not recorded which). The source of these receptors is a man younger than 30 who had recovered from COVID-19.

The CDR3 loop is CASSSLYTGELFF. CDR3 in DNA: TGTGCCAGCAGCTCCCTATACACCGGGGAGCTGTTTTTT. The genes are TRBV3-1 (or the pseudogene TRBV3-2) and TRBJ2-2; D gene ambiguous. Looked up from germline, CDR1 is LGHDT and CDR2 is YNNKEL (reference sequence). The CDR3 spans 13 residues. Between the trimmed V and J ends, which lost 5 bases and 3 bases, there was a span of 7 bases.

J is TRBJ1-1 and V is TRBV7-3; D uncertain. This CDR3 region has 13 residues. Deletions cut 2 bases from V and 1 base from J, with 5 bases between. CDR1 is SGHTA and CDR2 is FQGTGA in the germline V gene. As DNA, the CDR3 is TGTGCCAGCAGCTTATTCAAGAACACTGAAGCTTTCTTT. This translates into CASSLFKNTEAFF.

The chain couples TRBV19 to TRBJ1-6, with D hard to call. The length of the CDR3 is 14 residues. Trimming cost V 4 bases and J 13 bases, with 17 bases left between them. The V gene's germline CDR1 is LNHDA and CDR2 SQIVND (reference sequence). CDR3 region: CASSTPGPTGPLHF. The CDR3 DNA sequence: TGTGCCAGTAGTACACCGGGCCCGACGGGGCCCCTCCACTTT.

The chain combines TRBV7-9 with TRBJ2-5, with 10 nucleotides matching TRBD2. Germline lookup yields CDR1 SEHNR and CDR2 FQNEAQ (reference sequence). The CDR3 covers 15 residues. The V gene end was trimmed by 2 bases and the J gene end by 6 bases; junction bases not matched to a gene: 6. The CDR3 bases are TGTGCCAGCAGCTTAACTAGCGGGGTCATAAAGACCCAGTACTTC. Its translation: CASSLTSGVIKTQYF.

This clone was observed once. The CDR3 region is CAWSVRQVLYTDTQYF. CDR3 DNA: TGTGCCTGGAGTGTACGACAGGTACTTTACACAGATACGCAGTATTTT. The gene calls are TRBV30 and TRBJ2-3; TRBD1 might be the D (6 bases). V lost 0 bases and J lost 2, with 15 bases in between. The CDR3 contains 16 residues. Germline V gene lookup returns CDR1 GTSNPN and CDR2 SVGIG (reference sequence).

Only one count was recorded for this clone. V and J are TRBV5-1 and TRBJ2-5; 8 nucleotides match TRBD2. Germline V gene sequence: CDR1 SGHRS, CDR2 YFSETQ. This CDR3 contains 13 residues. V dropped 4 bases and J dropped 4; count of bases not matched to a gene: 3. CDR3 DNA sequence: TGCGCCAGCAGCCAGCGGGGGCGAGAGACCCAGTACTTC. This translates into CASSQRGRETQYF.

The DNA of the CDR3 is TGTGCCATCAACCAGCGGGAGGGCAATGAGCAGTTCTTC. Protein product: CAINQREGNEQFF. The gene calls are TRBV10-3 and TRBJ2-1; 10 nucleotides agree with TRBD2. This CDR3 is built from 13 residues. V lost 7 bases to trimming and J lost 6 bases; unmatched junction nucleotides: 3. Germline V gene sequence: CDR1 ENHRY, CDR2 SYGVKD.

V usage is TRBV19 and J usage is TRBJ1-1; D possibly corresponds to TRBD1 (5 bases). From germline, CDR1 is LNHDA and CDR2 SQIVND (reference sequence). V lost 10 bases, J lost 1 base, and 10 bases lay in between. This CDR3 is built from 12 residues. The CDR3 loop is CATRQKNTEAFF. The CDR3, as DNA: TGTGCCACCAGACAGAAGAACACTGAAGCTTTCTTT.

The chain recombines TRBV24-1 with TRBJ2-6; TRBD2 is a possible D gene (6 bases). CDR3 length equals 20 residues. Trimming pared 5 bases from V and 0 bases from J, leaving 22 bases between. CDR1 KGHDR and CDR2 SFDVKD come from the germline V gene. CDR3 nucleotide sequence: TGTGCCACCAGTGCCCACGGGGCCGGAGGGTCTTTCTCTGGGGCCAACGTCCTGACTTTC. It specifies CATSAHGAGGSFSGANVLTF.

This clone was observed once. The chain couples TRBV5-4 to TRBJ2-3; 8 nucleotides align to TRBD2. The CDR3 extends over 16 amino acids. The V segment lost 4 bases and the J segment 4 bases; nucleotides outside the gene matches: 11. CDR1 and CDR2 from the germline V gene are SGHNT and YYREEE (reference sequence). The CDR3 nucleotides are TGTGCCAGCAGCCTCTTACGCGGGGGGTTAGCAGATACGCAGTATTTT. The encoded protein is CASSLLRGGLADTQYF.

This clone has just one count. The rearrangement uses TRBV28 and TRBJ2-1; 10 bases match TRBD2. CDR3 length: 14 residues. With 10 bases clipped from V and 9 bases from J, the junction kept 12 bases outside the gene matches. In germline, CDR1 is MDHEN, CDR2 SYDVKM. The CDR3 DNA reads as TGTGCCACCGGACTAGCGGAGACCTGGGGTGAGCAGTTCTTC. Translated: CATGLAETWGEQFF.

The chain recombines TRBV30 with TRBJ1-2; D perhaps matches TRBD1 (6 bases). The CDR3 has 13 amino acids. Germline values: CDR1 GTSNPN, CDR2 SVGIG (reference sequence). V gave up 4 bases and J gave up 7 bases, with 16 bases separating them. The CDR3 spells CAWTVIQGSGYTF. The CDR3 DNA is TGTGCCTGGACTGTAATACAGGGCTCTGGCTACACCTTC. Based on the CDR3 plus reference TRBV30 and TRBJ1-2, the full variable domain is SQTIHQWPATLVQPVGSPLSLECTVEGTSNPNLYWYRQAAGRGLQLLFYSVGIGQISSEVPQNLSASRPQDRQFILSSKKLLLSDSGFYLCAWTVIQGSGYTFGSGTRLTVV.

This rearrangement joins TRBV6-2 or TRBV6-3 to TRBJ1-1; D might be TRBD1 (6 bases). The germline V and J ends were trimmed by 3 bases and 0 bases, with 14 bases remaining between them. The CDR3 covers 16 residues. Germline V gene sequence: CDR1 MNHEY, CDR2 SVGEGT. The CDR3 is CASSYETGVMNTEAFF. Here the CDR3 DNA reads TGTGCCAGCAGTTATGAGACAGGAGTAATGAACACTGAAGCTTTCTTT.

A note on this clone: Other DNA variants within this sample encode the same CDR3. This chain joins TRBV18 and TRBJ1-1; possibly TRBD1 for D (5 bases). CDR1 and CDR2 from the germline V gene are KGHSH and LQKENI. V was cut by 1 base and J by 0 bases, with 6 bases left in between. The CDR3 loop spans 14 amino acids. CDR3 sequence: CASSPQTVNTEAFF. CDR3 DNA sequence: TGTGCCAGCTCACCACAGACAGTGAACACTGAAGCTTTCTTT.

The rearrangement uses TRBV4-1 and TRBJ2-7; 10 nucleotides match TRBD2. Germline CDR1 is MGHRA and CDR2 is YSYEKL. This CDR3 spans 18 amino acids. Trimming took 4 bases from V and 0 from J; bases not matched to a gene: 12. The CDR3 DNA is TGCGCCAGCAGCCCCCGGGGCCTAGCGGGGGACCTCTCCTACGAGCAGTACTTC. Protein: CASSPRGLAGDLSYEQYF.

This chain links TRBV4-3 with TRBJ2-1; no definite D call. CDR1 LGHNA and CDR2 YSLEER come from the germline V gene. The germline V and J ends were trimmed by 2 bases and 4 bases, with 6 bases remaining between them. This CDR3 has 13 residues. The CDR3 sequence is CASSQNNYNEQFF. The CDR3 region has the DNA TGCGCCAGCAGCCAAAACAATTACAATGAGCAGTTCTTC.

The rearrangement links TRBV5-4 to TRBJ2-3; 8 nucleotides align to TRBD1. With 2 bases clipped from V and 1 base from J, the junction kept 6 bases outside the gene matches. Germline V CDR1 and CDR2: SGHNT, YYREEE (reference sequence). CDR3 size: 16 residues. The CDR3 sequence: CASSLITGGGTDTQYF. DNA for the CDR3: TGTGCCAGCAGCTTAATAACAGGGGGAGGCACAGATACGCAGTATTTT.